Listed below are T cell receptor beta chains from one sample, sequenced in a study of blood T cell repertoires in COVID-19. Measured with immunoSEQ multiplex PCR; TCRdb has only the in-frame clones, and not every one. The sample contains 150,000 to 200,000 clones, around 80% of which appear only once. The specimen sequenced was peripheral blood. The receptors come from a woman older than 75 with active or convalescent COVID-19. The CDR3 runs from the conserved cysteine through the conserved F or W. Fields, in order: V gene, D gene, J gene, clone size, CDR3 protein, CDR3 DNA. A D gene is named only where the DNA matches it firmly. Only part of the rows carry a size: once, few, many, or a class if the clone is expanded.

v_gene: TRBV3-1/TRBV3-2; d_gene: TRBD2; j_gene: TRBJ2-7; abundance: few; CDR3aa: CASSPSGGVTYEQYF; CDR3nt: TGTGCCAGCAGCCCGAGCGGGGGGGTGACCTACGAGCAGTACTTC
v_gene: TRBV7-2; d_gene: .; j_gene: TRBJ1-6; abundance: .; CDR3aa: CASSLGGFDSPLHF; CDR3nt: TGTGCCAGCAGCTTGGGAGGTTTTGATTCACCCCTCCACTTT
v_gene: TRBV5-8; d_gene: TRBD1; j_gene: TRBJ1-2; abundance: .; CDR3aa: CASSLAIRQGMRGYTF; CDR3nt: TGTGCCAGCAGCTTGGCCATAAGACAGGGAATGCGTGGCTACACCTTC
v_gene: TRBV6-1; d_gene: .; j_gene: TRBJ1-2; abundance: .; CDR3aa: CASSEGQGLNYGYTF; CDR3nt: TGTGCCAGCAGTGAAGGGCAGGGTCTTAACTATGGCTACACCTTC
v_gene: TRBV5-1; d_gene: TRBD1; j_gene: TRBJ1-2; abundance: .; CDR3aa: CASSVGDSGTVGGYTF; CDR3nt: TGCGCCAGCAGCGTAGGGGACTCCGGGACAGTCGGTGGCTACACCTTC
v_gene: TRBV3-1/TRBV3-2; d_gene: TRBD2; j_gene: TRBJ2-1; abundance: .; CDR3aa: CASSPGGGNYNEQFF; CDR3nt: TGTGCCAGCAGCCCCGGGGGGGGAAACTACAATGAGCAGTTCTTC
v_gene: TRBV2; d_gene: .; j_gene: TRBJ1-3; abundance: many; CDR3aa: CASSGGPLLSGNTIYF; CDR3nt: TGTGCCAGCAGTGGGGGGCCGCTACTCTCTGGAAACACCATATATTTT
v_gene: TRBV5-8; d_gene: .; j_gene: TRBJ2-1; abundance: .; CDR3aa: CASSLGQVYDEQFF; CDR3nt: TGTGCCAGCAGCTTGGGACAGGTATACGATGAGCAGTTCTTC
v_gene: TRBV5-1; d_gene: .; j_gene: TRBJ2-5; abundance: .; CDR3aa: CASSAGFSRETQYF; CDR3nt: TGCGCCAGCAGCGCGGGATTTAGTCGGGAGACCCAGTACTTC
v_gene: TRBV4-2; d_gene: .; j_gene: TRBJ1-4; abundance: .; CDR3aa: CASSQDTRHNEKLFF; CDR3nt: TGTGCCAGCAGCCAAGACACCAGACATAATGAAAAACTGTTTTTT
v_gene: TRBV7-9; d_gene: .; j_gene: TRBJ1-2; abundance: .; CDR3aa: CASSVQGSYGYTF; CDR3nt: TGTGCCAGCAGCGTTCAGGGCTCCTATGGCTACACCTTC
v_gene: TRBV9; d_gene: .; j_gene: TRBJ2-7; abundance: .; CDR3aa: CASSLRQSELGEQYF; CDR3nt: TGTGCCAGCAGCTTAAGACAAAGCGAACTAGGGGAGCAGTACTTC
v_gene: TRBV5-1; d_gene: .; j_gene: TRBJ1-5; abundance: .; CDR3aa: CASSLQPGGSYSNQPQHF; CDR3nt: TGCGCCAGCAGCCTGCAGCCGGGGGGCAGCTATAGCAATCAGCCCCAGCATTTT
v_gene: TRBV9; d_gene: TRBD2; j_gene: TRBJ2-5; abundance: .; CDR3aa: CASSPWLAGVLETQYF; CDR3nt: TGTGCCAGCAGCCCCTGGCTAGCGGGGGTCCTGGAGACCCAGTACTTC
v_gene: TRBV10-1; d_gene: TRBD1; j_gene: TRBJ2-2; abundance: .; CDR3aa: CASNEKMDRGNTGELFF; CDR3nt: TGCGCCAGCAATGAGAAGATGGACAGGGGGAACACCGGGGAGCTGTTTTTT
v_gene: TRBV11-2; d_gene: .; j_gene: TRBJ2-1; abundance: .; CDR3aa: CASSLRPGLGVNNEQFF; CDR3nt: TGTGCCAGCAGCTTACGGCCCGGCCTTGGAGTTAACAATGAGCAGTTCTTC
v_gene: TRBV6-6; d_gene: TRBD1; j_gene: TRBJ1-2; abundance: few; CDR3aa: CASSGQGANYGYTF; CDR3nt: TGTGCCAGCAGCGGACAGGGGGCCAACTATGGCTACACCTTC
v_gene: TRBV2; d_gene: .; j_gene: TRBJ1-2; abundance: .; CDR3aa: CASRQSHQDYGYTF; CDR3nt: TGTGCCAGCAGACAATCCCATCAGGACTATGGCTACACCTTC
v_gene: TRBV14; d_gene: TRBD2; j_gene: TRBJ2-3; abundance: once; CDR3aa: CASSHVLAGGGTDTQYF; CDR3nt: TGTGCCAGCAGCCACGTGCTAGCGGGGGGTGGAACAGATACGCAGTATTTT
v_gene: TRBV24-1; d_gene: TRBD2; j_gene: TRBJ2-5; abundance: .; CDR3aa: CATQSGGDQETQYF; CDR3nt: TGTGCCACCCAGAGCGGGGGGGACCAAGAGACCCAGTACTTC
v_gene: TRBV6-2/TRBV6-3; d_gene: .; j_gene: TRBJ1-2; abundance: .; CDR3aa: CASSSGPYGYTF; CDR3nt: TGTGCCAGCAGTTCAGGGCCCTATGGCTACACCTTC
v_gene: TRBV2; d_gene: TRBD1; j_gene: TRBJ2-1; abundance: .; CDR3aa: CASSVNPTGLGEQFF; CDR3nt: TGTGCCAGCAGCGTTAACCCGACAGGGTTGGGAGAGCAGTTCTTC
v_gene: TRBV21-1; d_gene: .; j_gene: TRBJ2-7; abundance: once; CDR3aa: CASHQDRGGVAASYEQYF; CDR3nt: TGTGCCAGCCACCAGGACAGGGGGGGAGTAGCGGCTTCCTACGAGCAGTACTTC
v_gene: TRBV5-1; d_gene: TRBD1; j_gene: TRBJ2-7; abundance: .; CDR3aa: CASSLGQGVYEQYF; CDR3nt: TGCGCCAGCAGCTTGGGGCAGGGGGTCTACGAGCAGTACTTC
v_gene: TRBV2; d_gene: TRBD1; j_gene: TRBJ2-1; abundance: .; CDR3aa: CANVDRGISYEQFF; CDR3nt: TGTGCCAACGTGGACAGGGGGATTTCTTATGAGCAGTTCTTC
v_gene: TRBV28; d_gene: .; j_gene: TRBJ1-5; abundance: once; CDR3aa: CASSFSLGLGSMDQPQHF; CDR3nt: TGTGCCAGCAGTTTCTCGCTTGGGTTGGGCAGTATGGATCAGCCCCAGCATTTT
v_gene: TRBV7-8; d_gene: .; j_gene: TRBJ1-1; abundance: .; CDR3aa: CASSLYAGSRTEAFF; CDR3nt: TGTGCCAGCAGCTTATATGCGGGCTCGAGAACTGAAGCTTTCTTT
v_gene: TRBV29-1; d_gene: TRBD1; j_gene: TRBJ2-7; abundance: .; CDR3aa: CSARTGGSYEQYF; CDR3nt: TGCAGCGCGCGGACAGGGGGCAGCTACGAGCAGTACTTC
v_gene: TRBV10-3; d_gene: .; j_gene: TRBJ2-1; abundance: .; CDR3aa: CAISEEAGNGEQFF; CDR3nt: TGTGCCATCAGTGAGGAAGCAGGGAACGGTGAGCAGTTCTTC
v_gene: TRBV7-9; d_gene: TRBD1; j_gene: TRBJ2-3; abundance: .; CDR3aa: CASSLALGQVSDTQYF; CDR3nt: TGTGCCAGCAGCTTAGCGCTGGGACAGGTATCAGATACGCAGTATTTT
v_gene: TRBV5-4; d_gene: .; j_gene: TRBJ1-1; abundance: .; CDR3aa: CASSLPTGPRLAFF; CDR3nt: TGTGCCAGCAGCCTACCAACAGGCCCCCGTTTAGCTTTCTTT